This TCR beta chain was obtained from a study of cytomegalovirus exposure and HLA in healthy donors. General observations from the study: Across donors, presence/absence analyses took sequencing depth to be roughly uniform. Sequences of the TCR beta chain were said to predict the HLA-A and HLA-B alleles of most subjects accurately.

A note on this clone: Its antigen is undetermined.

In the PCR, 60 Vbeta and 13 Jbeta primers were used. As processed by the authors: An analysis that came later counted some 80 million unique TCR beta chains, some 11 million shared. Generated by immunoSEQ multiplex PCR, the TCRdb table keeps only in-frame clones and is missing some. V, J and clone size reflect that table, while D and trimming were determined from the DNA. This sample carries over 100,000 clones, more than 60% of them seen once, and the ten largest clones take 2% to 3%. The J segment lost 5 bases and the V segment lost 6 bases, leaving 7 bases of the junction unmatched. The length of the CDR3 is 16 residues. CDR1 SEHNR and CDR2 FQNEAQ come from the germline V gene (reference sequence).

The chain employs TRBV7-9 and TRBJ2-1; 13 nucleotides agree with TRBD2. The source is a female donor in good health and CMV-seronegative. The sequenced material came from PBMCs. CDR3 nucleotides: TGTGCCAGCAGGCCACGGACTAGCGGGGGCAACAATGAGCAGTTCTTC. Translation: CASRPRTSGGNNEQFF.